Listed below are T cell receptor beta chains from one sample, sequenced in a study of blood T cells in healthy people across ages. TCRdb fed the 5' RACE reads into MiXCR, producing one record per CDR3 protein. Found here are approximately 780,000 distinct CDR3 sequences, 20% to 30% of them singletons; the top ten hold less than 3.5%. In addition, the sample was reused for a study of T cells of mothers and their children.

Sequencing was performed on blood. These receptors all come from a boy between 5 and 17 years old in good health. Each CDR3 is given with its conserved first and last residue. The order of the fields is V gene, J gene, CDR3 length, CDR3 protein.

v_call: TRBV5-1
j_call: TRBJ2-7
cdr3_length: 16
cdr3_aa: CASSLITGQTSYEQYF

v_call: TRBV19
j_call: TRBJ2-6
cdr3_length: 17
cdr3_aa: CASEDKQGTSGANVLTF

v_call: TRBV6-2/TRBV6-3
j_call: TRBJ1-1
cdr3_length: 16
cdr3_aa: CASSYRTPRRILEAFF

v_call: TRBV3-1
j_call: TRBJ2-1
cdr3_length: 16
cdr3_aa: CASSQGAGAESDEQFF

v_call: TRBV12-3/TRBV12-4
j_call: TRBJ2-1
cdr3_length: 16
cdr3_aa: CASSFASGGVYNEQFF

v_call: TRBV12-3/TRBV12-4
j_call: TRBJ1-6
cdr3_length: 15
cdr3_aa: CASSDWVLSDSPLHF

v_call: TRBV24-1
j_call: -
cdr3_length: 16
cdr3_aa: CASGTSGGNRTYEQFF

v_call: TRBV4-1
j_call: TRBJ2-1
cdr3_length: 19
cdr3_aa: CASSQMGIAGGPANNEQFF

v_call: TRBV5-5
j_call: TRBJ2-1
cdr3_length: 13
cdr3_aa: CASSLFFYNEQFF

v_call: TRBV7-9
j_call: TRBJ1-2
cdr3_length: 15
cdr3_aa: CASSLVTGSNYGYTF

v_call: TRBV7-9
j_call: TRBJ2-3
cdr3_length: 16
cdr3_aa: CASSLVGGTERDTQYF

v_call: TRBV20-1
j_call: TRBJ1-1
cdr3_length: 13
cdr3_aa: CSARGTWSGEAFF

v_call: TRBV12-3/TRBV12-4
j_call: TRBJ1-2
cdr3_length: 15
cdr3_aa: CASSLAPGGDYGYTF

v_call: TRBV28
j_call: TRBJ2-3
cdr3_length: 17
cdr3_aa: CASSLRAGGLIRDTQYF

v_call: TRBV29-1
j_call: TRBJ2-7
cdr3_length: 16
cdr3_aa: CSVEEMGGGRQREQYF

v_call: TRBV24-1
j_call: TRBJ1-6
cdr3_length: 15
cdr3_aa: CATTKPRDRPFTLHF

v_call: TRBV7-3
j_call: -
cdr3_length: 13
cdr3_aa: CASSLWIGETQYF

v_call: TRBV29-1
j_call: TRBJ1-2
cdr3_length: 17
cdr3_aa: CSVRTEGQGSFGYGYTF

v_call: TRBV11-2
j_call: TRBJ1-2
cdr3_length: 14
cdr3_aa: CASSRGQGANGYTF

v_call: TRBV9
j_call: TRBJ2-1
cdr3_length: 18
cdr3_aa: CASSVVVSGGAGDNEQFF

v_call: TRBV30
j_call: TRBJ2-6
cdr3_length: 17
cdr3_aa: CAWSQGRGRIGANVLTF

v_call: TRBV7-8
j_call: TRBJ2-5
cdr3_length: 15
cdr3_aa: CASSFLWGAQKTQYF

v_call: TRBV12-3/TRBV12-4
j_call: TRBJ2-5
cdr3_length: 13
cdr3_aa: CASRRRGGETQYF

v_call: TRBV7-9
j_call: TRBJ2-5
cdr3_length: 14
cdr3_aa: CASSASGVPETQYF

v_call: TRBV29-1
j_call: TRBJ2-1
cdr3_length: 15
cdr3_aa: CSVEDAVQGNDEQFF

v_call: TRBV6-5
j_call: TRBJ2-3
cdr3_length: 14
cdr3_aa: CASSFSLQGDTQYF

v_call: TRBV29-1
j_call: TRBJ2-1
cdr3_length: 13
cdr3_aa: CTSKGGGYNEQFF

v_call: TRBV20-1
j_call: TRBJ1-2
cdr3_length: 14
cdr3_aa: CSASQGDVLYGYTF

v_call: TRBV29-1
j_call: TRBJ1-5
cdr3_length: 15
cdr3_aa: CSALTGHYSNQPQHF

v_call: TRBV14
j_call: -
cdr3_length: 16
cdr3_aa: CASSRDSQGRYNEQFF

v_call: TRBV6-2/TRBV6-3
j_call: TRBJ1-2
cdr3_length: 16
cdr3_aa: CASSYSTLRGDYGYTF

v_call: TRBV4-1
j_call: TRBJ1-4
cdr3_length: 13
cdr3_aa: CASSLVAGEGLFF

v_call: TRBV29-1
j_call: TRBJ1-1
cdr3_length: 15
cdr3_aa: CSVVRGTVLGTEAFF

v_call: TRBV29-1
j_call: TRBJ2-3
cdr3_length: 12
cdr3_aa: CSSSGRGDTQYF

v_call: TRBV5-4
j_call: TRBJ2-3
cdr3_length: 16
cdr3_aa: CASSLSKRASTDTQYF

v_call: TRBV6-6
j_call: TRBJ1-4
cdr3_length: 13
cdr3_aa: CASSRQGDEKLFF

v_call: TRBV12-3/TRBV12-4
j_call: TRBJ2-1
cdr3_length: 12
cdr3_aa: CASSATSHEQFF

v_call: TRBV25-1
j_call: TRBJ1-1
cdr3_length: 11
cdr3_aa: CASAINTEAFF

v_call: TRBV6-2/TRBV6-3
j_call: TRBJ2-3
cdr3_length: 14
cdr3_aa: CASSYTLATDTQYF

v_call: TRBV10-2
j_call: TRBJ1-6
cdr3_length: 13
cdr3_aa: CATTGQYNSPLHF

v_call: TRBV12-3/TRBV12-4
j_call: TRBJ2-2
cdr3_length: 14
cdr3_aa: CASSLGAAAGELFF

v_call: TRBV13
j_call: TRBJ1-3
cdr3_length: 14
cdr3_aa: CASSPGLSGNTIYF